These T cell receptor beta chains were read from a single sample in a study of shared clonotypes between healthy human individuals. Some clones are missing from TCRdb's copy, which holds only in-frame ones; the method was immunoSEQ multiplex PCR. The sample holds about 1.5 million clones, 95% to 99% seen once. The sequenced sample was naive CD4+ T cells sorted from blood. The receptor set was obtained from a man under 40 in good health. CDR3s include the opening cysteine and the closing phenylalanine or tryptophan. A D gene is named only where the DNA matches it firmly. Clone size, where shown, is once, few, many, or a class for clones that have expanded.

d_call: TRBD1; v_call: TRBV7-2; clone_size: .; j_call: TRBJ1-4; cdr3_nt: TGTGCCAGCAGCTTTGACAGGGTGGTAGAAAAACTGTTTTTT; cdr3_aa: CASSFDRVVEKLFF
d_call: TRBD1; v_call: TRBV2; clone_size: .; j_call: TRBJ1-2; cdr3_nt: TGTGCCAGCAGTGACGAAAAGCAGGGGGCCCGTGGCTACACCTTC; cdr3_aa: CASSDEKQGARGYTF
d_call: TRBD1; v_call: TRBV18; clone_size: .; j_call: TRBJ2-6; cdr3_nt: TGTGCCAGCTCACCAGTCAGGGGGCAACAACCTTCCTCTGGGGCCAACGTCCTGACTTTC; cdr3_aa: CASSPVRGQQPSSGANVLTF
d_call: .; v_call: TRBV5-4; clone_size: .; j_call: TRBJ1-4; cdr3_nt: TGTGCCAGCAGCCCCGGGACGGCTAATGAAAAACTGTTTTTT; cdr3_aa: CASSPGTANEKLFF
d_call: TRBD1; v_call: TRBV6-1; clone_size: .; j_call: TRBJ1-5; cdr3_nt: TGTGCCAAGACGACAGGGACTAGCAATCAGCCCCAGCATTTT; cdr3_aa: CAKTTGTSNQPQHF
d_call: .; v_call: TRBV12-5; clone_size: .; j_call: TRBJ2-1; cdr3_nt: TGTGCTAGTGGTTTGACACTCCGACTAGGTCCCTACAATGAGCAGTTCTTC; cdr3_aa: CASGLTLRLGPYNEQFF
d_call: .; v_call: TRBV29-1; clone_size: .; j_call: TRBJ2-1; cdr3_nt: TGCAGCGCCCTATTTGGGGTCTTAAATGAGCAGTTCTTC; cdr3_aa: CSALFGVLNEQFF
d_call: .; v_call: TRBV11-2; clone_size: .; j_call: TRBJ2-2; cdr3_nt: TGTGCCAGCAGCCCAACGGACAGTTGGAGGGGGGAGCTGTTTTTT; cdr3_aa: CASSPTDSWRGELFF
d_call: TRBD1; v_call: TRBV13; clone_size: once; j_call: TRBJ2-7; cdr3_nt: TGTGCCAGCAGCCTCCGACAGGGTATAGACGAGCAGTACTTC; cdr3_aa: CASSLRQGIDEQYF
d_call: TRBD2; v_call: TRBV6-5; clone_size: .; j_call: TRBJ2-3; cdr3_nt: TGTGCCAGCAGTTACTCGGCGGGAGTGAGGACAGATACGCAGTATTTT; cdr3_aa: CASSYSAGVRTDTQYF
d_call: .; v_call: TRBV10-1; clone_size: .; j_call: TRBJ1-5; cdr3_nt: TGCGCCAGCAGTGGGGGCGCGGGACAAAAGAAACAGCCCCAGCATTTT; cdr3_aa: CASSGGAGQKKQPQHF
d_call: TRBD2; v_call: TRBV30; clone_size: .; j_call: TRBJ2-7; cdr3_nt: TGTGCCTGGAGAGAGGGACTAGCGGGAGGGCCGGGCGAGCAGTACTTC; cdr3_aa: CAWREGLAGGPGEQYF
d_call: TRBD2; v_call: TRBV4-1; clone_size: once; j_call: TRBJ2-1; cdr3_nt: TGCGCCAGCAGCCCCCAGGAGCGGGAACCCTACAATGAGCAGTTCTTC; cdr3_aa: CASSPQEREPYNEQFF
d_call: .; v_call: TRBV19; clone_size: .; j_call: TRBJ1-3; cdr3_nt: TGTGCCAGTCAGCAGGGACCAGGGAACACCATATATTTT; cdr3_aa: CASQQGPGNTIYF
d_call: TRBD1; v_call: TRBV9; clone_size: .; j_call: TRBJ2-7; cdr3_nt: TGTGCCAGCAGCCCCCGACAGGGGTTAATACACGAGCAGTACTTC; cdr3_aa: CASSPRQGLIHEQYF
d_call: .; v_call: TRBV19; clone_size: once; j_call: TRBJ2-3; cdr3_nt: TGTGCCAGCCGAGTGGGGACTTACAGCACAGATACGCAGTATTTT; cdr3_aa: CASRVGTYSTDTQYF
d_call: TRBD1; v_call: TRBV29-1; clone_size: .; j_call: TRBJ2-1; cdr3_nt: TGCAGCGTGAGGGGACAGGGACCCACTGAGCAGTTCTTC; cdr3_aa: CSVRGQGPTEQFF
d_call: .; v_call: TRBV28; clone_size: .; j_call: TRBJ2-3; cdr3_nt: TGTGCCAGCAACGAACTAGGGGGAGGGGTAGATACGCAGTATTTT; cdr3_aa: CASNELGGGVDTQYF
d_call: .; v_call: TRBV5-1; clone_size: .; j_call: TRBJ1-4; cdr3_nt: TGCGCCAGCAGCCCGCAAACTGCAACTAATGAAAAACTGTTTTTT; cdr3_aa: CASSPQTATNEKLFF
d_call: TRBD1; v_call: TRBV18; clone_size: .; j_call: TRBJ1-1; cdr3_nt: TGTGCCAGCTCACCACCCCGGGACAGGGGGAACACTGAAGCTTTCTTT; cdr3_aa: CASSPPRDRGNTEAFF
d_call: TRBD2; v_call: TRBV5-1; clone_size: .; j_call: TRBJ2-7; cdr3_nt: TGCGCCAGCAGCTTAACTAGCGGTTTCTCCTACGAGCAGTACTTC; cdr3_aa: CASSLTSGFSYEQYF
d_call: .; v_call: TRBV19; clone_size: .; j_call: TRBJ1-1; cdr3_nt: TGTGCCAGTAGTAGTTGGCGTAGGCATCGGAACACTGAAGCTTTCTTT; cdr3_aa: CASSSWRRHRNTEAFF
d_call: TRBD1; v_call: TRBV6-5; clone_size: .; j_call: TRBJ2-7; cdr3_nt: TGTGCCAGCAGTCGGACAGGGGCTATCTCCTACGAGCAGTACTTC; cdr3_aa: CASSRTGAISYEQYF
d_call: TRBD2; v_call: TRBV18; clone_size: .; j_call: TRBJ2-7; cdr3_nt: TGTGCCAGCTCACCGGGACTAGCTGTGCAGTACTTC; cdr3_aa: CASSPGLAVQYF
d_call: .; v_call: TRBV19; clone_size: .; j_call: TRBJ2-3; cdr3_nt: TGTGCCAGTCAACACACGGGAACAGATACGCAGTATTTT; cdr3_aa: CASQHTGTDTQYF
d_call: .; v_call: TRBV11-2; clone_size: .; j_call: TRBJ2-1; cdr3_nt: TGTGCCAGCAGAGACAGGGACTTACTAAGCAATGAGCAGTTCTTC; cdr3_aa: CASRDRDLLSNEQFF
d_call: TRBD1; v_call: TRBV2; clone_size: .; j_call: TRBJ1-5; cdr3_nt: TGTGCCAGCAGTGGGACAGGGGGCTATAGCAATCAGCCCCAGCATTTT; cdr3_aa: CASSGTGGYSNQPQHF
d_call: TRBD2; v_call: TRBV2; clone_size: .; j_call: TRBJ2-7; cdr3_nt: TGTGCCAGCAGTGAAGCCGGTGGTAGCGGGTCAGAGCAGTACTTC; cdr3_aa: CASSEAGGSGSEQYF
d_call: TRBD2; v_call: TRBV5-4; clone_size: .; j_call: TRBJ2-1; cdr3_nt: TGTGCCAGCAACCTGAACCCCGGACTAGCGGGAGATGCCTCCGAGCAGTTCTTC; cdr3_aa: CASNLNPGLAGDASEQFF
d_call: .; v_call: TRBV7-9; clone_size: .; j_call: TRBJ2-2; cdr3_nt: TGTGCCAGCAGCGGAGAGAGCCGCGGGGAGCTGTTTTTT; cdr3_aa: CASSGESRGELFF
d_call: .; v_call: TRBV25-1; clone_size: .; j_call: TRBJ2-1; cdr3_nt: TGTGCCAGCAGTGAATTTGACTACGGCGGCAATGAGCAGTTCTTC; cdr3_aa: CASSEFDYGGNEQFF
d_call: .; v_call: TRBV18; clone_size: .; j_call: TRBJ1-1; cdr3_nt: TGTGCCAGCTCACCACTCGGCCAGTTCGATACTGAAGCTTTCTTT; cdr3_aa: CASSPLGQFDTEAFF
d_call: TRBD1; v_call: TRBV7-6; clone_size: .; j_call: TRBJ2-7; cdr3_nt: TGTGCCAGCAGCAAAGGACAGGACGTCCCCTACGAGCAGTACTTC; cdr3_aa: CASSKGQDVPYEQYF
d_call: .; v_call: TRBV30; clone_size: .; j_call: TRBJ2-1; cdr3_nt: TGTGCCTTTCTCATAAGCTCCCTTCACAATGAGCAGTTCTTC; cdr3_aa: CAFLISSLHNEQFF
d_call: TRBD2; v_call: TRBV7-9; clone_size: .; j_call: TRBJ2-7; cdr3_nt: TGTGCCAGCAGCCTAGCGGATAAGGGTCGTGACTTC; cdr3_aa: CASSLADKGRDF
d_call: TRBD2; v_call: TRBV19; clone_size: .; j_call: TRBJ2-1; cdr3_nt: TGTGCCAGTAGTGTGCTGGGCGGGAGCTCCCGCAATGAGCAGTTCTTC; cdr3_aa: CASSVLGGSSRNEQFF
d_call: .; v_call: TRBV19; clone_size: .; j_call: TRBJ2-4; cdr3_nt: TGTGCCAGTAGTATTATGGGGTTAGGAGCCAAAAACATTCAGTACTTC; cdr3_aa: CASSIMGLGAKNIQYF
d_call: TRBD1; v_call: TRBV27; clone_size: .; j_call: TRBJ2-3; cdr3_nt: TGTGCCAGCATCAAAGCCACAGGGGCCGTCGGGACAGATACGCAGTATTTT; cdr3_aa: CASIKATGAVGTDTQYF
d_call: .; v_call: TRBV27; clone_size: .; j_call: TRBJ2-2; cdr3_nt: TGTGCCAGCAGTCTCAAGCCGGGACTGGGACCCGGGGAGCTGTTTTTT; cdr3_aa: CASSLKPGLGPGELFF
d_call: TRBD1; v_call: TRBV15; clone_size: .; j_call: TRBJ2-1; cdr3_nt: TGTGCCACCAGCAGAGACAACCCGGGACAGAATTACAATGAGCAGTTCTTC; cdr3_aa: CATSRDNPGQNYNEQFF
d_call: .; v_call: TRBV18; clone_size: .; j_call: TRBJ1-2; cdr3_nt: TGTGCCAGCTCACCCCGGTCCGGGGCTAACTATGGCTACACCTTC; cdr3_aa: CASSPRSGANYGYTF
d_call: TRBD2; v_call: TRBV7-9; clone_size: .; j_call: TRBJ2-2; cdr3_nt: TGTGCCAGCAGGCCCGCATTTCGGGGGGACACCGGGGAGCTGTTTTTT; cdr3_aa: CASRPAFRGDTGELFF
d_call: TRBD2; v_call: TRBV19; clone_size: .; j_call: TRBJ2-5; cdr3_nt: TGTGCCAGTAGTATAGTAGGCCGGACTAGCGTGGAGACCCAGTACTTC; cdr3_aa: CASSIVGRTSVETQYF
d_call: .; v_call: TRBV5-1; clone_size: .; j_call: TRBJ2-4; cdr3_nt: TGCGCCAGCAGCTTGGTGGGGGTCAAAGCCAAAAACATTCAGTACTTC; cdr3_aa: CASSLVGVKAKNIQYF
d_call: TRBD1; v_call: TRBV5-1; clone_size: .; j_call: TRBJ1-2; cdr3_nt: TGCGCCAGCAGCCCGGGGACAGGGTATCTCGGCTACACCTTC; cdr3_aa: CASSPGTGYLGYTF
d_call: TRBD2; v_call: TRBV7-9; clone_size: .; j_call: TRBJ2-3; cdr3_nt: TGTGCCAGCAGGACCTACAGCGGGGGCACAGATACGCAGTATTTT; cdr3_aa: CASRTYSGGTDTQYF
d_call: .; v_call: TRBV6-1; clone_size: .; j_call: TRBJ1-5; cdr3_nt: TGTGCCAGCAGTGACCAATCCGGTATGTTCAATCAGCCCCAGCATTTT; cdr3_aa: CASSDQSGMFNQPQHF
d_call: .; v_call: TRBV4-3; clone_size: .; j_call: TRBJ1-2; cdr3_nt: TGCGCCAGCAGCCAAGATCTGTACGAAAACTATGGCTACACCTTC; cdr3_aa: CASSQDLYENYGYTF
d_call: TRBD1; v_call: TRBV27; clone_size: .; j_call: TRBJ2-7; cdr3_nt: TGTGCCAGCAGTTTGACAGGGGCCTACGAGCAGTACTTC; cdr3_aa: CASSLTGAYEQYF